One and the same sample provided the 21 T cell receptor beta chains below, sequenced in a study of cytomegalovirus exposure and HLA in healthy donors. The PCR had 60 Vbeta and 13 Jbeta primers. The repertoire was sequenced with immunoSEQ multiplex PCR; TCRdb's copy has only in-frame clones and lacks some. The sample yields 95,000 to 100,000 clones, under 85% seen once. The sequenced material came from PBMCs. The receptors were sampled from a female donor in good health and CMV-seropositive.

This chain connects TRBV7-9 to TRBJ2-7, with 8 bases lining up with TRBD2. Per the germline V gene, CDR1 is SEHNR and CDR2 is FQNEAQ (reference sequence). V lost 5 bases, J lost 0 bases, and 12 bases stayed unmatched. The CDR3 has 17 residues. This CDR3 reads CASSARPKRGRSYEQYF. The CDR3 DNA follows: TGTGCCAGCAGCGCAAGGCCCAAGCGGGGGCGCTCCTACGAGCAGTACTTC.

The chain joins TRBV11-2 to TRBJ1-1; D is undetermined. Trimming took 2 bases from V and 9 from J, leaving 13 bases between them. The length of the CDR3 is 13 residues. Germline loops: CDR1 SGHAT, CDR2 FQNNGV. Here the CDR3 reads CASSLSQVKKAFF. CDR3 nucleotides: TGTGCCAGCAGCTTAAGTCAGGTCAAAAAAGCTTTCTTT.

This sequence joins TRBV5-1 and TRBJ2-5; 9 nucleotides match TRBD1. This CDR3 is built from 16 residues. Trimming at V came to 0 bases and at J to 4 bases, leaving 7 bases not matched to a gene. The V gene's germline CDR1 is SGHRS and CDR2 YFSETQ. The CDR3 loop reads CASSLGNRGQGETQYF. Written as DNA, the CDR3 is TGCGCCAGCAGCTTGGGTAACAGGGGGCAGGGAGAGACCCAGTACTTC.

CDR3 in amino acids: CASNSLAGGADTQYF. CDR3 coding DNA: TGTGCCAGCAATTCCCTAGCGGGAGGGGCAGATACGCAGTATTTT. The rearrangement links TRBV28 to TRBJ2-3; 12 bases are a match to TRBD2. There are 15 residues in the CDR3. J lost 4 bases, V lost 7 bases, and 6 bases had no gene match. Germline V gene data show CDR1 as MDHEN and CDR2 as SYDVKM.

This rearrangement joins TRBV5-5 to TRBJ2-7, with 10 nucleotides matching TRBD1. Germline V CDR1 and CDR2: SGHKS, YYEKEE (reference sequence). V lost 1 base, J lost 2 bases, and 9 bases stayed unmatched. The CDR3 length is 17 residues. CDR3: CASSLRDRGMGAYEQYF. Here the CDR3 DNA reads TGTGCCAGCAGCTTGAGGGACAGGGGTATGGGAGCCTACGAGCAGTACTTC.

The chain is built from TRBV6-6 and TRBJ1-1, with 11 bases lining up with TRBD1. Germline loops: CDR1 MNHNY, CDR2 SVGAGI (reference sequence). The CDR3 has 16 amino acids. J gave up 4 bases and V 6 bases, and 10 bases lay outside the gene matches. This CDR3 reads CASSSNRDRGSTEAFF. In DNA, the CDR3 is TGTGCCAGCAGCTCAAATAGGGACAGGGGGAGCACTGAAGCTTTCTTT.

This clone was found a few times. The rearrangement joins TRBV2 to TRBJ1-2; 9 bases match TRBD1. Germline CDR1 reads SNHLY; CDR2 reads FYNNEI. The junction had 8 bases not matched to a gene; V was cut back by 2 bases and J by 4 bases. The CDR3 has 16 residues. In nucleotides, the CDR3 is TGTGCCAGCAGTGAAACCACAGGGGGCGTTGTCTATGGCTACACCTTC. This translates into CASSETTGGVVYGYTF.

The rearrangement joins TRBV5-1 to TRBJ2-7; D might be TRBD2 (6 bases). V lost 0 bases and J lost 1, with 14 bases in between. The CDR3 has 16 residues. Germline CDR1 is SGHRS and CDR2 is YFSETQ. CDR3 protein: CASSLGWQAGSYEQYF. The CDR3 DNA sequence: TGCGCCAGCAGCTTGGGTTGGCAGGCGGGATCCTACGAGCAGTACTTC.

In this sample, this clone turned up once. The chain has TRBV6-5 and TRBJ1-6; 8 nucleotides agree with TRBD1. Per the germline V gene, CDR1 is MNHEY and CDR2 is SVGAGI. After removal of 7 bases from V and 7 bases from J, the junction contained 9 bases not matched to a gene. This CDR3 comprises 15 residues. The CDR3 DNA sequence: TGTGCCAGCACCGACCAGGGGGCACGGAATTCACCCCTCCACTTT. Translated, it gives CASTDQGARNSPLHF.

The genes are TRBV10-2 and TRBJ2-1; perhaps TRBD1 as D (6 bases). The CDR3 is 15 amino acids. V lost 8 bases to trimming and J lost 9 bases, with 23 bases between them. Germline V gives CDR1 WSHSY, CDR2 SAAADI. The CDR3 bases are TGCGCCAGCGAGACCTATAGGGGGACCCTCCGTGAGCAGTTCTTC. It codes for CASETYRGTLREQFF.

The rearrangement joins TRBV6-4 to TRBJ2-3, with 14 bases aligning to TRBD2. The CDR3 runs to 16 residues. J was trimmed by 2 bases and V by 5 bases; bases with no gene match: 3. In germline, CDR1 is MRHNA, CDR2 SNTAGT. CDR3 sequence (DNA): TGTGCCAGCAGTCCGACTAGCGGGGGGGTCACAGATACGCAGTATTTT. Encoded protein: CASSPTSGGVTDTQYF.

V is TRBV9 and J is TRBJ1-2; D not resolved. Germline CDR1 reads SGDLS; CDR2 reads YYNGEE. There are 15 residues in the CDR3. Between the trimmed V and J ends, which lost 0 bases and 0 bases, there was a span of 9 bases. The CDR3 sequence is CASSVEARSNYGYTF. DNA of the CDR3: TGTGCCAGCAGCGTAGAGGCCAGGTCTAACTATGGCTACACCTTC.

This clone showed up just once. The rearrangement links TRBV6-5 to TRBJ2-7, with TRBD1 matching over 7 bases. The germline V gene encodes CDR1 MNHEY and CDR2 SVGAGI. The CDR3 extends over 15 amino acids. The V gene end was trimmed by 0 bases and the J gene end by 6 bases; junction bases not matched to a gene: 8. CDR3 DNA sequence: TGTGCCAGCAGTTACTCGACAGGGAAGGTTGGCGAGCAGTACTTC. Its translation is CASSYSTGKVGEQYF.

The DNA of the CDR3 is TGCGCCAGCAGCTTGGCCGTGGCCCCAGAGACCCAGTACTTC. Protein product: CASSLAVAPETQYF. The chain recombines TRBV5-1 with TRBJ2-5; D unclear. CDR1 and CDR2 from the germline V gene are SGHRS and YFSETQ. V was shortened by 0 bases and J by 4 bases, with 10 bases between the two germline ends. The CDR3 extends over 14 amino acids. The full variable domain, its missing parts supplied by reference TRBV5-1 and TRBJ2-5, is KAGVTQTPRYLIKTRGQQVTLSCSPISGHRSVSWYQQTPGQGLQFLFEYFSETQRNKGNFPGRFSGRQFSNSRSEMNVSTLELGDSALYLCASSLAVAPETQYFGPGTRLLVL.

This clone showed up just a few times. The chain joins TRBV9 to TRBJ1-2; D remains ambiguous. Per germline, CDR1 SGDLS and CDR2 YYNGEE. V was pared by 4 bases and J by 8 bases, with 9 bases between. The CDR3 loop spans 11 amino acids. Here the CDR3 reads CASSSREGYTF. The CDR3 DNA follows: TGTGCCAGCAGCTCTCGGGAAGGCTACACCTTC.

In DNA, the CDR3 is TGTGCCAGCAGCCCAACAGGGGCTGGGGCCAACGTCCTGACTTTC. Protein product: CASSPTGAGANVLTF. This chain links TRBV13 with TRBJ2-6; 7 bases are a match to TRBD1. Germline V gives CDR1 PRHDT, CDR2 FYEKMQ (reference sequence). The V and J ends lost 5 bases and 2 bases, in that order; junction bases with no gene match: 3. This CDR3 region has 15 residues. The whole variable domain, remainder taken from reference TRBV13 and TRBJ2-6, is AAGVIQSPRHLIKEKRETATLKCYPIPRHDTVYWYQQGPGQDPQFLISFYEKMQSDKGSIPDRFSAQQFSDYHSELNMSSLELGDSALYFCASSPTGAGANVLTFGAGSRLTVL.

This CDR3 reads CASSSLGGEQETQYF. CDR3 DNA: TGTGCCAGCAGTTCTTTAGGGGGAGAGCAAGAGACCCAGTACTTC. The chain links TRBV6-1 to TRBJ2-5; D is perhaps TRBD1 (6 bases). Germline assignment: CDR1 MNHNS and CDR2 SASEGT. The length of the CDR3 is 15 residues. The V end was cut by 5 bases, the J end by 2 bases, with 15 bases between.

CDR3 residues: CAISPRQSTGELFF. The CDR3 DNA sequence: TGTGCCATCAGTCCGCGGCAAAGCACCGGGGAGCTGTTTTTT. The chain is built from TRBV10-3 and TRBJ2-2; D ambiguous. The CDR3 runs to 14 residues. Germline CDR1 is ENHRY and CDR2 is SYGVKD. Trimming left V 5 bases short and J 4 bases short, with 11 bases between.

The chain joins TRBV7-3 to TRBJ2-5; D uncertain. CDR3 length: 14 residues. Trimming left V 5 bases short and J 5 bases short, with 15 bases between. Germline V lookup: CDR1 SGHTA, CDR2 FQGTGA. CDR3 protein: CASSQGGALETQYF. CDR3 in DNA: TGTGCCAGCAGCCAAGGCGGTGCTCTGGAGACCCAGTACTTC. Variable domain in full (rest from reference TRBV7-3 and TRBJ2-5): GAGVSQTPSNKVTEKGKYVELRCDPISGHTALYWYRQSLGQGPEFLIYFQGTGAADDSGLPNDRFFAVRPEGSVSTLKIQRTERGDSAVYLCASSQGGALETQYFGPGTRLLVL.

This clone was seen once. This chain connects TRBV4-1 to TRBJ1-1; TRBD1 is a possible D gene (6 bases). The CDR3 is made up of 14 amino acids. Germline V gene lookup returns CDR1 MGHRA and CDR2 YSYEKL. Deletions cut 4 bases from V and 0 bases from J, with 9 bases between. CDR3 in amino acids: CASSRQEMNTEAFF. CDR3 DNA sequence: TGCGCCAGCAGCCGACAGGAGATGAACACTGAAGCTTTCTTT.

This clone appeared a few times. The chain has TRBV2 and TRBJ1-1, with D uncertain. The germline V gene has CDR1 SNHLY and CDR2 FYNNEI. The V end was cut by 7 bases, the J end by 0 bases, with 9 bases between. There are 13 residues in the CDR3. CDR3 region: CASTTGMNTEAFF. CDR3 coding DNA: TGTGCCAGCACGACGGGGATGAACACTGAAGCTTTCTTT.